The 14 T cell receptor beta chains presented below share a single source sample, sequenced in a study of blood T cell repertoires in COVID-19 (dated by TCRdb to the early 2020s). Receptors were amplified or captured by the immunoSEQ multiplex PCR assay. In TCRdb, the immuneACCESS table is reduced to in-frame sequences with V and J assigned. These tables do not hold every clone; where another copy was compared, an unresolved V gene accounts for under half, and the others remain unexplained. This sample is represented by about 250,000 clones; roughly 80% of them were singletons. The ten top clones hold approximately 7.2% of the sample. Sequencing was done on a sample of peripheral blood. The source of these receptors is a woman of 80 years or more with acute or convalescent COVID-19.

This chain links TRBV3-1 (or the pseudogene TRBV3-2) with TRBJ2-7; perhaps TRBD2 as D (5 bases). CDR3 length equals 14 residues. The germline CDR1 and CDR2 sequences are LGHDT and YNNKEL (reference sequence). Trimming left V 4 bases short and J 2 bases short, with 12 bases between. The CDR3, as DNA: TGTGCCAGCAGCCTTCGGACGGGAACCTACGAGCAGTACTTC. Translation: CASSLRTGTYEQYF.

V is TRBV5-1 and J is TRBJ1-6, with 10 positions matching TRBD1. After removal of 3 bases from V and 9 bases from J, the junction contained 9 bases not matched to a gene. There are 16 residues in the CDR3. CDR1 is SGHRS and CDR2 is YFSETQ in the germline V gene. CDR3 sequence reads: CASSSNTGTGVSPLHF. As DNA, the CDR3 is TGCGCCAGCAGCTCAAACACTGGGACAGGGGTTTCACCCCTCCACTTT.

The V and J genes are TRBV6-5 and TRBJ2-7; D is ambiguous. In germline, CDR1 is MNHEY, CDR2 SVGAGI. The length of the CDR3 is 15 residues. The ends were cut back, 3 bases at V and 0 bases at J, with 12 bases in the middle. The chain's CDR3 is CASSYSRVLSYEQYF. The CDR3 coding sequence is TGTGCCAGCAGTTATTCCCGGGTTCTCTCCTACGAGCAGTACTTC.

The rearrangement uses TRBV12-5 and TRBJ1-5; tentatively, D is TRBD1 (6 bases). V lost 7 bases, J lost 6 bases, and 16 bases lay in between. The CDR3 has 14 residues. Germline CDR1 and CDR2: LGHNT and FRNRAP. As DNA, the CDR3 is TGTGCTAGTGCCGCAGACACAGGGCGTCAGCCCCAGCATTTT. Residues: CASAADTGRQPQHF.

This chain joins TRBV5-1 and TRBJ2-3; 7 bases fit TRBD2. V lost 1 base to trimming and J lost 3 bases; unmatched junction nucleotides: 14. Germline V gene lookup returns CDR1 SGHRS and CDR2 YFSETQ. This CDR3 is built from 18 residues. The CDR3 DNA sequence: TGCGCCAGCAGCTTGACCTCTAAGGCGGGAGCTGGAACAGATACGCAGTATTTT. Its protein product is CASSLTSKAGAGTDTQYF.

V and J are TRBV19 and TRBJ1-5, with D unresolved. Germline V gene data show CDR1 as LNHDA and CDR2 as SQIVND (reference sequence). V shed 4 bases and J shed 4 bases, with 14 bases lying between them. This CDR3 is built from 15 residues. CDR3 region: CASSTHQSTNQPQHF. In DNA, the CDR3 is TGTGCCAGTAGTACCCACCAAAGCACTAATCAGCCCCAGCATTTT.

V is TRBV3-1 (or the pseudogene TRBV3-2) and J is TRBJ1-6; the D is unclear. This CDR3 is 15 amino acids long. CDR1 LGHDT and CDR2 YNNKEL come from the germline V gene (reference sequence). V lost 1 base and J lost 9, with 13 bases in between. CDR3 amino acids: CASSQGIRDFSPLHF. Written as DNA, the CDR3 is TGTGCCAGCAGCCAAGGGATCCGGGATTTTTCACCCCTCCACTTT.

V gene TRBV3-1 (or the pseudogene TRBV3-2) combines with J gene TRBJ2-1, with a tentative D call TRBD2 (5 bases). Germline CDR1 LGHDT, CDR2 YNNKEL (reference sequence). CDR3 size: 13 residues. V gave up 6 bases and J gave up 7 bases, with 13 bases separating them. In DNA, the CDR3 is TGTGCCAGCAGTCGACGAGGAGGAAATGAGCAGTTCTTC. This gives the protein CASSRRGGNEQFF.

There are a few counts of this clone. The gene calls are TRBV6-1 and TRBJ2-5, with a weak D call TRBD1 (5 bases). The CDR3 has 14 residues. Trimming removed 3 bases from V and 7 bases from J, with 15 bases in between. Germline CDR1 reads MNHNS; CDR2 reads SASEGT. CDR3 sequence (DNA): TGTGCCAGCAGTGACCGACACTTCCAGGGGACCCAGTACTTC. It is translated as CASSDRHFQGTQYF.

This chain joins TRBV7-3 and TRBJ1-2; no definite D call. Germline assignment: CDR1 SGHTA and CDR2 FQGTGA. This CDR3 spans 15 amino acids. Trimming took off 0 bases at V and 0 bases at J, with 8 bases between the two ends. The CDR3: CASSLTPSPNYGYTF. The CDR3 DNA follows: TGTGCCAGCAGCTTAACACCCAGTCCTAACTATGGCTACACCTTC.

This clone was seen a single time. The rearrangement links TRBV7-6 to TRBJ2-5; D is possibly TRBD2 (6 bases). V shed 2 bases and J shed 4 bases, with 11 bases lying between them. Germline lookup yields CDR1 SGHVS and CDR2 FNYEAQ. The CDR3 consists of 14 residues. DNA of the CDR3: TGTGCCAGCAGCTTAACTTGGGGAGGAGAGACCCAGTACTTC. As protein: CASSLTWGGETQYF.

This sequence joins TRBV27 and TRBJ1-4, with D perhaps TRBD1 (5 bases). The CDR3 runs to 13 residues. Germline CDR1 and CDR2: MNHEY and SMNVEV (reference sequence). Trimming took off 6 bases at V and 7 bases at J, with 12 bases between the two ends. The CDR3 protein is CASRETVTEKLFF. The CDR3 bases are TGTGCCAGCAGAGAGACAGTAACTGAAAAACTGTTTTTT.

V usage is TRBV7-9 and J usage is TRBJ1-5, with 12 bases aligning to TRBD1. J was trimmed by 6 bases and V by 0 bases; bases with no gene match: 3. The length of the CDR3 is 16 residues. Germline V gene sequence: CDR1 SEHNR, CDR2 FQNEAQ (reference sequence). The CDR3 protein is CASSLAGQGAVQPQHF. The CDR3 bases are TGTGCCAGCAGCTTAGCGGGACAGGGGGCAGTTCAGCCCCAGCATTTT.

V usage is TRBV29-1 and J usage is TRBJ2-7, with 10 bases lining up with TRBD1. This CDR3 contains 11 residues. Germline V lookup: CDR1 SQVTM, CDR2 ANQGSEA. The trim removed 6 bases at V and 5 bases at J, leaving 1 base unmatched. The CDR3 protein is CSVGQGNEQYF. CDR3 DNA: TGCAGCGTGGGACAGGGGAACGAGCAGTACTTC.